This entry lists 13 T cell receptor beta chains sequenced from one sample in a study of T cell responses to AZD1222 COVID-19 vaccine. The protocol was immunoSEQ multiplex PCR, while the TCRdb copy is restricted to in-frame clones and leaves out a portion. Found here are 200,000 or so clones, approximately 94% of them singletons; the top ten hold over 7.5%. This material consisted of peripheral blood, taken on day 0 of AZD1222 vaccination. Source of these receptors: an adult in good health.

The chain joins TRBV11-2 to TRBJ1-1, with no clear D. V was shortened by 6 bases and J by 5 bases, with 16 bases between the two germline ends. This CDR3 region has 14 residues. In germline, CDR1 is SGHAT, CDR2 FQNNGV. The CDR3 bases are TGTGCCAGCAGGCAACCGGGCCGGGAAACTGAAGCTTTCTTT. It yields the protein CASRQPGRETEAFF. The full variable domain, with the rest looked up from reference TRBV11-2 and TRBJ1-1, is EAGVAQSPRYKIIEKRQSVAFWCNPISGHATLYWYQQILGQGPKLLIQFQNNGVVDDSQLPKDRFSAERLKGVDSTLKIQPAKLEDSAVYLCASRQPGRETEAFFGQGTRLTVV.

This chain joins TRBV27 and TRBJ2-5; 8 nucleotides match TRBD2. The germline gives CDR1 MNHEY, CDR2 SMNVEV (reference sequence). The J segment lost 5 bases and the V segment lost 6 bases, leaving 8 bases of the junction unmatched. The CDR3 is made up of 14 amino acids. The CDR3 here is CASSTTGLGETQYF. CDR3 nucleotides: TGTGCCAGCAGCACAACGGGACTAGGGGAGACCCAGTACTTC.

The CDR3 sequence: CASSRGSDQPQHF. The CDR3 DNA reads TGTGCCAGCAGCCGGGGGTCGGATCAGCCCCAGCATTTT. The gene calls are TRBV7-9 and TRBJ1-5; the D gene is possibly TRBD1 (5 bases). The CDR3 has 13 amino acids. V was shortened by 5 bases and J by 5 bases, with 10 bases between the two germline ends. Germline-derived CDR1 and CDR2 are SEHNR and FQNEAQ (reference sequence).

V and J are TRBV19 and TRBJ1-2, with D possibly being TRBD1 (5 bases). The V end lost 2 bases, the J end lost 8 bases, and 18 bases lay between the germline ends. The V gene's germline CDR1 is LNHDA and CDR2 SQIVND (reference sequence). This CDR3 is 15 amino acids long. This chain's CDR3 is CASSILVGQGGGYTF. The DNA of the CDR3 is TGTGCCAGTAGTATACTAGTCGGGCAGGGAGGCGGCTACACCTTC.

The rearrangement uses TRBV30 and TRBJ1-3; tentative D call: TRBD1 (5 bases). Trimming removed 4 bases from V and 0 bases from J, with 13 bases in between. Germline V gives CDR1 GTSNPN, CDR2 SVGIG (reference sequence). This CDR3 has 15 amino acids. CDR3 DNA: TGTGCCTGGACTCCTGGGACTTTCTCTGGAAACACCATATATTTT. Translating it yields CAWTPGTFSGNTIYF.

The rearrangement joins TRBV3-1 (or the pseudogene TRBV3-2) to TRBJ2-7; 10 bases are shared with TRBD1. V lost 2 bases to trimming and J lost 3 bases; unmatched junction nucleotides: 4. The V gene's germline CDR1 is LGHDT and CDR2 YNNKEL (reference sequence). The CDR3 is made up of 15 amino acids. The CDR3 DNA sequence: TGTGCCAGCAGCCAATCTTGGGACAGGGGCTACGAGCAGTACTTC. It is translated as CASSQSWDRGYEQYF.

This chain uses TRBV28 with TRBJ2-2, with D perhaps matching TRBD1 or TRBD2 (5 bases each). The CDR3 spans 12 residues. The ends were cut back, 3 bases at V and 9 bases at J, with 8 bases in the middle. CDR1 is MDHEN, CDR2 SYDVKM, per germline. The CDR3 nucleotides are TGTGCCAGCAGTTTTTGGGGGAGGGAGCTGTTTTTT. Translated, it gives CASSFWGRELFF.

This clone was seen only once. The chain couples TRBV5-1 to TRBJ1-3, with D uncertain. The V end lost 4 bases, the J end lost 4 bases, and 9 bases lay between the germline ends. This CDR3 has 13 residues. The germline V gene has CDR1 SGHRS and CDR2 YFSETQ. The CDR3 here is CASSGSRGNTIYF. The CDR3 region has the DNA TGCGCCAGCAGCGGGAGTCGAGGAAACACCATATATTTT.

The CDR3 DNA sequence: TGTGCCAGCGGAAGGCTTAGGGGGGGCGCCGGCTACGAGCAGTACTTC. It specifies CASGRLRGGAGYEQYF. The chain carries TRBV27 and TRBJ2-7, with D possibly matching TRBD2 (7 bases). This CDR3 comprises 16 residues. Germline CDR1 reads MNHEY; CDR2 reads SMNVEV (reference sequence). V lost 8 bases and J 3 bases, leaving 23 bases between the germline ends.

This clone was observed once. The chain employs TRBV11-2 and TRBJ1-3; D remains unclear. With 6 bases removed from V and 4 bases from J, the gap between germline ends came to 10 bases. The CDR3 sequence is 13 residues long. Germline CDR1 SGHAT, CDR2 FQNNGV. The CDR3 reads CASSLGGGNTIYF. The DNA of the CDR3 is TGTGCCAGCAGTTTGGGAGGAGGAAACACCATATATTTT.

This sequence joins TRBV2 and TRBJ1-5; 8 positions match TRBD1. The CDR3 loop spans 16 amino acids. The germline V gene encodes CDR1 SNHLY and CDR2 FYNNEI. J lost 3 bases, V lost 2 bases, and 6 bases had no gene match. CDR3 nucleotide sequence: TGTGCCAGCAGTGAATGGGGCAGGGGGCACAATCAGCCCCAGCATTTT. Translating it yields CASSEWGRGHNQPQHF.

The rearrangement uses TRBV24-1 and TRBJ2-7; possible D gene TRBD1, 6 bases. CDR3 length: 12 amino acids. V was shortened by 6 bases and J by 8 bases, with 13 bases between the two germline ends. Germline values: CDR1 KGHDR, CDR2 SFDVKD. CDR3 coding DNA: TGTGCCACCAGTCAACAGGGACGTCAGCAGTACTTC. Its protein is CATSQQGRQQYF.

The chain couples TRBV5-4 to TRBJ1-2; possible D gene TRBD1, 5 bases. The CDR3 totals 13 residues. Germline CDR1 SGHNT, CDR2 YYREEE (reference sequence). V gave up 4 bases and J gave up 10 bases, with 17 bases separating them. The CDR3 spells CASSLTTEDTYTF. In nucleotides, the CDR3 is TGTGCCAGCAGCCTTACTACCGAGGACACCTACACCTTC.